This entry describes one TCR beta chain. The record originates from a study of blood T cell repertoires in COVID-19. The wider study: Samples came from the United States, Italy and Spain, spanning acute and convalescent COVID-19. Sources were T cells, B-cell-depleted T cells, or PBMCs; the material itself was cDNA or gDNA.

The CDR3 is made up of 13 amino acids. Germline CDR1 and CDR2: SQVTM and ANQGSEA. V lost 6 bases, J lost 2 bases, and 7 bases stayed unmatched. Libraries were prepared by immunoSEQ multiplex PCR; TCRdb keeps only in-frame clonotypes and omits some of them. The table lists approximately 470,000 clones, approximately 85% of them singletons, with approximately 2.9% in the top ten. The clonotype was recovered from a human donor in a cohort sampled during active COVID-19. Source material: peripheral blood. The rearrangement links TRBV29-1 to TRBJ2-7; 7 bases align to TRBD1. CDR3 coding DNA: TGCAGCGTCAGAGGGACAGCTCCCTACGAGCAGTACTTC. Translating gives CSVRGTAPYEQYF.